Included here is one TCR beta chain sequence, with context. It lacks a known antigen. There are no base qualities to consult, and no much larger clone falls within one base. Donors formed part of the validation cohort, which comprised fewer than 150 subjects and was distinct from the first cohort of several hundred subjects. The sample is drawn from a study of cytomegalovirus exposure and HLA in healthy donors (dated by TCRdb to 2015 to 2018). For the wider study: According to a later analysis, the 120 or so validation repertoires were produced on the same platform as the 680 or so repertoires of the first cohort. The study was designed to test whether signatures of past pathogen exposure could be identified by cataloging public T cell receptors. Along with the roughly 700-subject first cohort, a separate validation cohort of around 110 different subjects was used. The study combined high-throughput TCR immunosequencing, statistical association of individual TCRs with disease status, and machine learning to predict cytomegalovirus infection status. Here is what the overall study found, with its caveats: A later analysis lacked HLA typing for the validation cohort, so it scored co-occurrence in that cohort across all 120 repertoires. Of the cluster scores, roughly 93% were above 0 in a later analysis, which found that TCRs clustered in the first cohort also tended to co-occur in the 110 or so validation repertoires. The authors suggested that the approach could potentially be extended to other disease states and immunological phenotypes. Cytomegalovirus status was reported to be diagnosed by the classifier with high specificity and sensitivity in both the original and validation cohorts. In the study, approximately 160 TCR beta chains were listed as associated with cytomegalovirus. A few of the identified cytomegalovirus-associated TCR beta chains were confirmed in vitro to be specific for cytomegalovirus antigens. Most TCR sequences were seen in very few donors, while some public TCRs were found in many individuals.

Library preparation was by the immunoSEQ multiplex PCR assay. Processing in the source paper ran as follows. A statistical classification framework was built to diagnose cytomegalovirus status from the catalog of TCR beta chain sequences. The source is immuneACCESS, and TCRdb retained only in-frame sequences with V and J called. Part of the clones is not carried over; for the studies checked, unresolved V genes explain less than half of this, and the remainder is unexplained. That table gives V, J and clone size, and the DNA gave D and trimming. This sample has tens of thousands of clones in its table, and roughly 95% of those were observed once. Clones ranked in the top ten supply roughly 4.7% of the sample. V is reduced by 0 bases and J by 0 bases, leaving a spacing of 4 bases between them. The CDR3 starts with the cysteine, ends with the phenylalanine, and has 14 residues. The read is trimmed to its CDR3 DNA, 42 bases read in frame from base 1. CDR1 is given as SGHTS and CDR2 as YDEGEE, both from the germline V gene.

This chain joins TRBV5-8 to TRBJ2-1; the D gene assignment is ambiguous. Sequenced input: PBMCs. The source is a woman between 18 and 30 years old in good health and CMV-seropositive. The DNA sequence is TGTGCCAGCAGCTTGGACACCTCCTACAATGAGCAGTTCTTC. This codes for CASSLDTSYNEQFF.